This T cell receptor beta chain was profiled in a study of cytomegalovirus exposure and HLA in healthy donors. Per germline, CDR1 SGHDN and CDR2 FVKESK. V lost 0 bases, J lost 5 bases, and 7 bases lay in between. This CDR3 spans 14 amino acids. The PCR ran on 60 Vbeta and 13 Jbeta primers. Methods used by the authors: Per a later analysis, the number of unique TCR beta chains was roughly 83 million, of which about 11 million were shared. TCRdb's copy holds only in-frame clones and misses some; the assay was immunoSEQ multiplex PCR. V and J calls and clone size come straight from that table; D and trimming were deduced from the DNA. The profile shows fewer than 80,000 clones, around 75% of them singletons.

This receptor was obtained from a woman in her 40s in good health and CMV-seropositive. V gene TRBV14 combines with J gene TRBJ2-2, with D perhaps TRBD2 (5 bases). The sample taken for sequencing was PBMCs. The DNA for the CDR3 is TGTGCCAGCAGCCAAGAAGGAGGAACCGGGGAGCTGTTTTTT. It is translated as CASSQEGGTGELFF.